This T cell receptor beta chain was found in a study of EBV T-cell therapy then PD-1 blockade in nasopharyngeal carcinoma. V was pared by 6 bases and J by 7 bases, with 12 bases between. This CDR3 comprises 12 residues. Germline V gives CDR1 MNHEY, CDR2 SVGEGT. TCRdb keeps only in-frame clones here, not all; method: immunoSEQ multiplex PCR. The profile covers roughly 21,000 clones, with approximately 87% appearing a single time and roughly 29% taken by the ten largest. Treatment noted: AdE1-LMPpoly-expanded autologous EBV-specific T-cell therapy followed by anti-PD-1 nivolumab. Concerning this clone itself: Its target is unknown.

The genes are TRBV6-2 or TRBV6-3 and TRBJ2-5; no reliable D call. The sequence was obtained from a man between 40 and 49 years old with nasopharyngeal carcinoma. The sample here was CD8+ T cells from blood, taken around day 58 from a patient whose treatment included autologous EBV-specific T cells and nivolumab. CDR3 protein: CASSPLKATQYF. The CDR3 DNA reads as TGTGCCAGCAGCCCCCTGAAAGCGACCCAGTACTTC.